This T cell receptor (beta chain) was documented in a study of T cell responses to AZD1222 COVID-19 vaccine. Findings and limits, study-wide: Spike regions recognized by vaccine-associated CD4 TCRs spanned the protein, led by 160-218 and 743-854.

Sequencing used immunoSEQ multiplex PCR; TCRdb keeps in-frame clones, though not all of them. The sample shows about 160,000 clones, about 91% of them seen only once. This clone was observed a few times. Its matching antigen is unknown. The CDR3 contains 17 residues. The germline gives CDR1 MNHEY, CDR2 SMNVEV (reference sequence). V shed 3 bases and J shed 6 bases, with 18 bases lying between them. The chain joins TRBV27 to TRBJ1-6; tentative D call: TRBD1 (6 bases). The sequenced sample was peripheral blood, obtained on day 0 of AZD1222 vaccination. The receptor comes from an adult in good health. The CDR3 is CASSLFPTGGGNSPLHF. The CDR3 DNA reads TGTGCCAGCAGTTTGTTCCCGACTGGAGGGGGTAATTCACCCCTCCACTTT.